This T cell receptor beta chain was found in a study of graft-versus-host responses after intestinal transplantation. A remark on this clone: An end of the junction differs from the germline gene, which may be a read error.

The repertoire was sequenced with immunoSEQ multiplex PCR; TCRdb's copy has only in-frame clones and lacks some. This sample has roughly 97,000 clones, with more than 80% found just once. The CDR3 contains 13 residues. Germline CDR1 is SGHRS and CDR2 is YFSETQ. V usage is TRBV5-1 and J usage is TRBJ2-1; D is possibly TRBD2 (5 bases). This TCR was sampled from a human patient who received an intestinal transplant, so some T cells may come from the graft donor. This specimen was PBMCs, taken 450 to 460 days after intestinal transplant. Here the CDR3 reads CASSLATGYEQFF. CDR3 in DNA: TGCGCCAGCAGTTTGGCCACGGGGTATGAGCAGTTCTTC.